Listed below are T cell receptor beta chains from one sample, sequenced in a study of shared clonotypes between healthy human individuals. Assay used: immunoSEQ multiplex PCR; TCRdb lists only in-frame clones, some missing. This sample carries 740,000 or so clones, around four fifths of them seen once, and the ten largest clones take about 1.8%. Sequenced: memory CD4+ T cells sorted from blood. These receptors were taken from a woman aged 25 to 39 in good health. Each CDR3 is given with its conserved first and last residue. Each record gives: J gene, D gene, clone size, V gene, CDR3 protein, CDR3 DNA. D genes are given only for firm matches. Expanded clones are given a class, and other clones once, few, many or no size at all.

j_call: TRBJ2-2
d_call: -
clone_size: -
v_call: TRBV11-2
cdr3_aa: CASSLASYTGELFF
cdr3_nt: TGTGCCAGCAGCTTAGCCAGCTACACCGGGGAGCTGTTTTTT

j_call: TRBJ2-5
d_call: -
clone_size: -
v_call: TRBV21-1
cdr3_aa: CASSNHQIRTVCKETQYF
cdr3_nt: TGTGCCAGCAGCAATCATCAAATAAGGACAGTTTGCAAAGAGACCCAGTACTTC

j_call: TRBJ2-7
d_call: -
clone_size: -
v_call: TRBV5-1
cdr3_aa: CASSLAGLSTGDEQYF
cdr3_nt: TGCGCCAGCAGCCTCGCAGGGCTCAGCACGGGGGACGAGCAGTACTTC

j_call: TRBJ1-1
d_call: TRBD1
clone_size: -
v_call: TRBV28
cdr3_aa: CASRSQGTTTEAFF
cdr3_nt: TGTGCCAGCAGGTCACAGGGGACTACCACTGAAGCTTTCTTT

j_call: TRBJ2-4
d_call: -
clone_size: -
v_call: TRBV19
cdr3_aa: CASSPGRQGIRQYF
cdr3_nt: TGTGCCAGTAGCCCCGGAAGGCAGGGGATCCGTCAGTACTTC

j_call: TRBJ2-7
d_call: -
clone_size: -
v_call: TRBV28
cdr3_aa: CASVNSGTSYEQYF
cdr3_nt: TGTGCCAGCGTTAATTCCGGGACCTCCTACGAGCAGTACTTC

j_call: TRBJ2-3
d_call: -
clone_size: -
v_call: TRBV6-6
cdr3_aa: CASTTRGGITDTQYF
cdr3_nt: TGTGCCAGCACCACTCGGGGCGGAATCACAGATACGCAGTATTTT

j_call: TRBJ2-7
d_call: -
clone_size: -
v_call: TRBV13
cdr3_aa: CASRRQGSYEQYF
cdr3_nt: TGTGCCAGCCGGCGGCAGGGATCTTACGAGCAGTACTTC

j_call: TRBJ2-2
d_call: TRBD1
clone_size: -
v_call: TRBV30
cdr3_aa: CAWSVRDRDTGELFF
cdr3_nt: TGTGCCTGGAGTGTAAGGGACAGGGACACCGGGGAGCTGTTTTTT

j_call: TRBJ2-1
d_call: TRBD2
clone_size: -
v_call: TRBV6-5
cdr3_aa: CASSRAGSSYNEQFF
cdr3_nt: TGTGCCAGCAGCCGAGCGGGATCCTCCTACAATGAGCAGTTCTTC

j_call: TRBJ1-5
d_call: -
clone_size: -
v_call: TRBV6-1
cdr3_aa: CASSEARGYQPQHF
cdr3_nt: TGTGCCAGCAGTGAAGCGCGGGGGTATCAGCCCCAGCATTTT

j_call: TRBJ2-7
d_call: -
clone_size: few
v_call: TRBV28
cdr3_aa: CASGGGGASSEQYF
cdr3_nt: TGTGCCAGTGGTGGTGGGGGCGCTTCCAGCGAGCAGTACTTC

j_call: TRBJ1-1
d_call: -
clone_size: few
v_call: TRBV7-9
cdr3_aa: CASSQEHMNTEAFF
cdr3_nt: TGTGCCAGCAGCCAAGAGCATATGAACACTGAAGCTTTCTTT

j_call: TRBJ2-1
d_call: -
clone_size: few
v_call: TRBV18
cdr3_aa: CASSPGTGEQFF
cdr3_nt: TGTGCCAGCTCACCAGGGACTGGTGAGCAGTTCTTC

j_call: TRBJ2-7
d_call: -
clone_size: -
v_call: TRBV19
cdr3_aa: CASSGPPTYEQYF
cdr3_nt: TGTGCCAGTTCCGGGCCGCCCACCTACGAGCAGTACTTC

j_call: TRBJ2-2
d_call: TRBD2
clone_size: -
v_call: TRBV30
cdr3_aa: CAFNSGLNTGELFF
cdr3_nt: TGTGCCTTCAATAGCGGGCTAAACACCGGGGAGCTGTTTTTT

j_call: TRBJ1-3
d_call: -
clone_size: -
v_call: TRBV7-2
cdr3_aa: CASSSDALTGNTIYF
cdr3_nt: TGTGCCAGCAGCTCCGACGCGCTAACTGGAAACACCATATATTTT

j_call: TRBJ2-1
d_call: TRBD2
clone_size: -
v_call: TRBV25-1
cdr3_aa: CTSSEASGYNNEQFF
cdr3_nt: TGTACCAGCAGTGAAGCTAGCGGGTATAACAATGAGCAGTTCTTC

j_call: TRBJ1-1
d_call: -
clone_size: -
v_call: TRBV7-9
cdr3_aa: CASSTPNTEAFF
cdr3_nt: TGTGCCAGCAGCACCCCCAACACTGAAGCTTTCTTT

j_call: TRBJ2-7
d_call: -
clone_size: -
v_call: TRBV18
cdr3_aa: CASSPDWTSREQYF
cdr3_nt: TGTGCCAGCTCACCGGACTGGACTTCCCGCGAGCAGTACTTC

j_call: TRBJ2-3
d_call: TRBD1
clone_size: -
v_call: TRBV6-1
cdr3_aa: CASSSRDRGDTQYF
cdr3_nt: TGTGCCAGCAGTTCCCGGGACAGGGGCGATACGCAGTATTTT

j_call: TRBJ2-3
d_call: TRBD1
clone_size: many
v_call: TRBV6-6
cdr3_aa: CASEHGTGQDTQYF
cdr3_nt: TGTGCCAGCGAGCACGGGACAGGTCAAGATACGCAGTATTTT

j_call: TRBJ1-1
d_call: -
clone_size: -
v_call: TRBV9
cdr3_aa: CASSMTWSATEAFF
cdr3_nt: TGTGCCAGCAGCATGACATGGAGCGCCACTGAAGCTTTCTTT

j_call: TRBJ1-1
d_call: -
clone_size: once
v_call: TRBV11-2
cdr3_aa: CASSLGRGGNSEAFF
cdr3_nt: TGTGCCAGCAGCTTAGGTAGGGGAGGAAATTCTGAAGCTTTCTTT

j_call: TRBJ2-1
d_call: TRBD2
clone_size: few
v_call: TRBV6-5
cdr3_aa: CASSSPGTSGNEQFF
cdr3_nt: TGTGCCAGCAGTTCCCCCGGGACTAGCGGCAATGAGCAGTTCTTC

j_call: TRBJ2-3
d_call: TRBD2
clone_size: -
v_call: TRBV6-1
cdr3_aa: CANSLAGGPDTQYF
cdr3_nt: TGTGCCAACTCTTTAGCGGGAGGGCCTGATACGCAGTATTTT

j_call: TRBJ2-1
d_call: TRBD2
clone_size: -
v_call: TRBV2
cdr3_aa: CASSEMSSGGYNEQFF
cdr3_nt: TGTGCCAGCAGTGAAATGTCTAGCGGAGGATACAATGAGCAGTTCTTC

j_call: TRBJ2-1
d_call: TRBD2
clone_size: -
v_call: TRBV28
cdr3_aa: CASSHGGLAASYNEQFF
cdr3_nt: TGTGCCAGCAGCCATGGAGGACTAGCGGCCTCCTACAATGAGCAGTTCTTC

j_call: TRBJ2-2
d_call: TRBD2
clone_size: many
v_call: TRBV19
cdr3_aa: CASRSSGRAGELFF
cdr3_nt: TGTGCCAGTAGATCTAGCGGGAGGGCCGGGGAGCTGTTTTTT

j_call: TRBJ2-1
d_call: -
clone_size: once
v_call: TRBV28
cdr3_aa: CASSFPDYNEQFF
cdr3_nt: TGTGCCAGCAGTTTTCCCGATTACAATGAGCAGTTCTTC

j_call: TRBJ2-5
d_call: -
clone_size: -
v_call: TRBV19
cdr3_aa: CASSTQYQETQYF
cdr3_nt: TGTGCCAGTAGTACGCAATACCAAGAGACCCAGTACTTC

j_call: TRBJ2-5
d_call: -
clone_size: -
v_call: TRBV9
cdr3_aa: CASSVGRAQETQYF
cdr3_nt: TGTGCCAGCAGCGTAGGCAGGGCCCAAGAGACCCAGTACTTC

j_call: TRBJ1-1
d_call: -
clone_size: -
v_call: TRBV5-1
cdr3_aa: CASSSQRDTEAFF
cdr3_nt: TGCGCCAGCAGCTCCCAAAGGGACACTGAAGCTTTCTTT

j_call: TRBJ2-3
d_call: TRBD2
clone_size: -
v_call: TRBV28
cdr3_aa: CASSFLAGSPTDTQYF
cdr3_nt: TGTGCCAGCAGTTTCCTAGCGGGAAGTCCCACAGATACGCAGTATTTT

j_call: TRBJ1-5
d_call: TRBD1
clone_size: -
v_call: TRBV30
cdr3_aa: CAWSTQGRQPQHF
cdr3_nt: TGTGCCTGGAGTACACAGGGGCGACAGCCCCAGCATTTT

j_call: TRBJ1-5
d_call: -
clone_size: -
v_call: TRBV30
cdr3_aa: CAWSARESFNQPQHF
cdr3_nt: TGTGCCTGGAGTGCCCGCGAAAGCTTCAATCAGCCCCAGCATTTT

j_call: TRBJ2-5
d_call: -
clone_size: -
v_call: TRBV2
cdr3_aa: CASIRSHTQETQYF
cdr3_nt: TGTGCCAGCATCCGCTCCCATACGCAAGAGACCCAGTACTTC

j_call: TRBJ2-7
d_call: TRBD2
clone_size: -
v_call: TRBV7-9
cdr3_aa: CASSFDRVEGGNYEQYF
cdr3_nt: TGTGCCAGCAGCTTTGATAGAGTAGAGGGAGGGAACTACGAGCAGTACTTC

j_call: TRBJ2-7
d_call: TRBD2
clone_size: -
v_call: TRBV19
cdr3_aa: CASRHSGKYEQYF
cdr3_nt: TGTGCCAGCCGCCATAGCGGGAAGTACGAGCAGTACTTC

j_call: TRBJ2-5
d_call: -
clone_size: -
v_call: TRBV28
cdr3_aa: CASSPHILQGQETQYF
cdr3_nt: TGTGCCAGCAGTCCCCATATTTTACAGGGCCAAGAGACCCAGTACTTC

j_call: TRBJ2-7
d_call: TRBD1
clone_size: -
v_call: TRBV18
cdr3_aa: CASSPTDRVREQYF
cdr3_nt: TGTGCCAGCTCGCCGACCGACAGGGTACGCGAGCAGTACTTC

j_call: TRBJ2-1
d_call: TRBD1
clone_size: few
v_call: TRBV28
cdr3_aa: CASSPRQGEQFF
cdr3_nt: TGTGCCAGCAGTCCCCGACAGGGGGAGCAGTTCTTC

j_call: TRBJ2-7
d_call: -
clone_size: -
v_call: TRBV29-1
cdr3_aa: CSVSPAPYEQYF
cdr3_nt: TGCAGCGTTTCTCCTGCCCCCTACGAGCAGTACTTC

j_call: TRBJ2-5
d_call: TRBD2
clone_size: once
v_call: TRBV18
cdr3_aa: CASSPYKRERETQYF
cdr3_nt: TGTGCCAGCTCACCTTATAAGCGGGAGCGAGAGACCCAGTACTTC

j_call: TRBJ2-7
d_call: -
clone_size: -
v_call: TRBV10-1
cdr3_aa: CASSASGEQGPVYEQYF
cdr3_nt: TGCGCCAGCAGTGCCAGTGGGGAGCAGGGTCCTGTCTACGAGCAGTACTTC

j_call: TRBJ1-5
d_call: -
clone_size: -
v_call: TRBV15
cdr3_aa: CATSSPNQPQHF
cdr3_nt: TGTGCCACCAGCAGTCCAAATCAGCCCCAGCATTTT

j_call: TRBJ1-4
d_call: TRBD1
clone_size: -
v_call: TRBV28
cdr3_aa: CASTSGGSNEKLFF
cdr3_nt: TGTGCCAGCACCTCAGGGGGGTCTAATGAAAAACTGTTTTTT

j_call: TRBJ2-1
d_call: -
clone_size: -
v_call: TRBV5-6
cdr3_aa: CASSFLGQSYNEQFF
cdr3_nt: TGTGCCAGCAGCTTTTTAGGACAGAGCTACAATGAGCAGTTCTTC

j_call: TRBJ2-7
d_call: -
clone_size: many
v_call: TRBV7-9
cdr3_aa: CASSLVAEPYEQYF
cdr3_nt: TGTGCCAGCAGCTTAGTAGCAGAGCCCTACGAGCAGTACTTC

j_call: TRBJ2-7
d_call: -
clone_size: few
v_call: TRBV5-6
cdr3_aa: CASSLTQNTYEQYF
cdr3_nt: TGTGCCAGCAGCTTGACACAAAATACCTACGAGCAGTACTTC

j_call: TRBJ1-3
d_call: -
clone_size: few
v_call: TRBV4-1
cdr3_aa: CASPIDSGNTIYF
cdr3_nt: TGCGCCAGCCCAATAGACTCTGGAAACACCATATATTTT

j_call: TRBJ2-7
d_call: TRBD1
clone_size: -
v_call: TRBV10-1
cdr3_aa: CSPGTGDYEQYF
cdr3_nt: TGCTCCCCCGGGACAGGGGACTACGAGCAGTACTTC

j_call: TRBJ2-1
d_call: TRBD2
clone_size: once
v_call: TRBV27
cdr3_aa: CASSFGGFTYNEQFF
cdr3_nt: TGTGCCAGCAGTTTCGGGGGGTTCACCTACAATGAGCAGTTCTTC

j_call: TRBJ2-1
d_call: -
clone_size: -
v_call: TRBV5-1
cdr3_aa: CASSLSSGSYNEQFF
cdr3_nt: TGCGCCAGCAGCTTGAGCTCAGGGTCCTACAATGAGCAGTTCTTC

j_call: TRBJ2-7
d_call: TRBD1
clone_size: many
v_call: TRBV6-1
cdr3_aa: CASSDGTGGFYEQYF
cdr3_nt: TGTGCCAGCAGTGATGGGACAGGGGGCTTCTACGAGCAGTACTTC

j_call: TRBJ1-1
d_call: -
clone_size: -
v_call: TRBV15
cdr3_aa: CATGAGIHTEAFF
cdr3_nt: TGTGCCACCGGGGCGGGAATCCACACTGAAGCTTTCTTT

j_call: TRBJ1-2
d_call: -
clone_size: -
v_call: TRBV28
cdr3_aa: CATPPDGRGNYGYTF
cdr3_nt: TGTGCCACCCCACCCGACGGCCGAGGAAACTATGGCTACACCTTC

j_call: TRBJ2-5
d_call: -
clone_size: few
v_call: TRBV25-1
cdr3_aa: CASSGGHQETQYF
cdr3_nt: TGTGCCAGCAGTGGAGGGCACCAAGAGACCCAGTACTTC

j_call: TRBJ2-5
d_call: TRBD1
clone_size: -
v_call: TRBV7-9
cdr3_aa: CASSLASGQGKETQYF
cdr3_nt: TGTGCCAGCAGCTTAGCGAGCGGACAGGGAAAAGAGACCCAGTACTTC